These 4 T cell receptor beta chains came from one sample sequenced in a study of T-cell reconstitution after alpha-beta-depleted transplantation in children. Unique molecular identifiers were incorporated into the prepared TCRbeta library. Each CDR3 protein gets one entry after TCRdb re-called the PCR reads with MiXCR. The sample holds about 980,000 distinct CDR3 sequences, 25% to 30% seen once. The sample here was PBMCs, mostly from graft donor cells, taken 360 days after TCRalphabeta/CD19-depleted stem cell transplant. The receptors shown here come from a boy younger than two who had a stem cell transplant for SCID, so the T cells may come from the graft donor.

The genes are TRBV12-3 or TRBV12-4 and TRBJ2-3; possible D gene TRBD1, 5 bases. There are 13 residues in the CDR3. V lost 3 bases and J 5 bases, leaving 9 bases between the germline ends. The CDR3 reads CASSLQGIDTQYF. CDR3 DNA: TGTGCCAGCAGTTTGCAGGGTATAGATACGCAGTATTTT.

This clonotype turned up a few times. V usage is TRBV20-1 and J usage is TRBJ2-2; D tentatively fits TRBD1 or TRBD2 (5 bases each). The germline CDR1 and CDR2 sequences are DFQATT and SNEGSKA (reference sequence). Trimming left V 1 base short and J 4 bases short, with 13 bases between. CDR3 length: 15 residues. The CDR3 DNA follows: TGCAGTGCTAGAGTTCTCGGGACCTTCACCGGGGAGCTGTTTTTT. Its translation: CSARVLGTFTGELFF.

This clonotype has a handful of counts. The chain recombines TRBV12-3 or TRBV12-4 with TRBJ2-1; TRBD1 matches 9 bases. The CDR3 covers 13 residues. The trim removed 6 bases at V and 4 bases at J, leaving 1 base unmatched. The CDR3 DNA follows: TGTGCCAGCAGGGGACAGGGTTACAATGAGCAGTTCTTC. Translated: CASRGQGYNEQFF.

This clonotype was picked up a small number of times. The chain is built from TRBV6-1 and TRBJ2-1; D gene unclear. Trimming pared 7 bases from V and 4 bases from J, leaving 14 bases between. The CDR3 consists of 14 residues. The germline V gene encodes CDR1 MNHNS and CDR2 SASEGT. CDR3 sequence reads: CASTPVLGYNEQFF. The CDR3 DNA follows: TGTGCCAGCACCCCCGTTCTTGGGTACAATGAGCAGTTCTTC.